These 2 T cell receptor beta chains were sequenced from one sample in a study of T cells expressing NK-cell markers. No DNA is given; TCRdb re-called the 5' RACE reads and lists each CDR3 protein once. In all, the sample yields a few hundred thousand distinct CDR3 sequences. Sequencing was done on a sample of blood T cells: a sorted CD56 or NKG2C T cell subset, CD4+ or CD8+ T cells, or bulk PBMC T cells (not recorded which). These receptors all come from a man between 18 and 35 years old in good health.

This chain links TRBV6-1 with TRBJ1-5; the D call from TCRdb, TRBD1, cannot be confirmed without DNA. Germline assignment: CDR1 MNHNS and CDR2 SASEGT. The CDR3 length is 17 residues. The CDR3 spells CASSEANRALAAQPQHF.

The chain links TRBV20-1 to TRBJ1-5; TCRdb's D gene call, TRBD1, goes unchecked for lack of DNA. Germline lookup yields CDR1 DFQATT and CDR2 SNEGSKA (reference sequence). The CDR3 covers 15 residues. CDR3 amino acids: CSARSGTGKYQPQHF.